Included here is one TCR beta chain sequence, with context. Antigen specificity is unknown. Germline assignment: CDR1 SQVTM and CDR2 ANQGSEA. V trimming: 2 bases; J trimming: 2 bases; junction bases outside the gene matches: 2. CDR3 length: 13 residues. The study separated CD4+ cells into CD45RA+ naive and CD45RA-negative memory subsets. This specimen belongs to a study of shared clonotypes between healthy human individuals. Study outcomes and limitations: The study found lower generation probabilities in non-shared clonotypes than in those shared by all four donors. Rarefaction showed that sequencing of sorted subsets was incomplete (despite large depth). The expectation was that sequencing depth would affect clonotype sharing among donors.

Here immunoSEQ multiplex PCR was the method, and the copy in TCRdb shows in-frame clones only, minus some. The sample contains 2,500,000 or so clones, 92% of which appear only once. Sequencing used naive CD4+ T cells from PBMCs. As to subset: CD45RA+ positively selected. The source is a man younger than 30 in good health. Some clones in this sample may be carry-over from other donors' samples. The chain is built from TRBV29-1 and TRBJ2-7; the match to TRBD1 covers 8 bases. CDR3 loop: CSVELDRAYEQYF. The CDR3 coding sequence is TGCAGCGTTGAACTGGACAGGGCCTACGAGCAGTACTTC.